This entry features one T cell receptor (beta chain) sequence. Here immunoSEQ multiplex PCR was the method, and the copy in TCRdb shows in-frame clones only, minus some. Altogether fewer than 200,000 clones are present, roughly 87% being singletons, with the ten largest covering 1% to 1.5%. This specimen belongs to a study of blood T cell repertoires in COVID-19. Overall study context: Sources were T cells, B-cell-depleted T cells, or PBMCs; the material itself was cDNA or gDNA.

The cohort comprised adults aged roughly 18 to 100 years residing in approximately 25 US areas. CDR3 length: 14 amino acids. The germline gives CDR1 SGHDT, CDR2 YYEEEE. The trim removed 4 bases at V and 3 bases at J, leaving 6 bases unmatched. The sequence was collected from a human donor with acute COVID-19. The donor label of this sample is uncertain. This chain links TRBV5-6 with TRBJ1-1; 7 bases match TRBD1. The sequenced sample was PBMCs or T cells enriched from blood (not recorded which). The CDR3, as DNA: TGTGCCAGCAGCACGCAGGGGGAGGACACTGAAGCTTTCTTT. Amino acid sequence: CASSTQGEDTEAFF.